One sample yielded the 32 T cell receptor beta chains listed below, sequenced in a study of T cells in Graves' hyperthyroidism and ophthalmopathy. RNA transcripts yielded amplified TCR beta CDR3 regions. Researchers ran a first-round RT-PCR on the TCR CDR3 using the HTBI primer set. TCRdb called the multiplex PCR reads again in MiXCR, with one record for every CDR3 protein. The profile covers around 420,000 distinct CDR3 sequences, with 15% to 17% appearing a single time and roughly 8% taken by the ten largest. Sequences were obtained from blood. These receptors originate from a woman between 18 and 29 years old with Graves' hyperthyroidism.

Worth noting for this clonotype: One junction end disagrees with the germline gene, perhaps due to a read error. V is TRBV24-1 and J is TRBJ2-2, with D perhaps TRBD1 or TRBD2 (5 bases each). The germline gives CDR1 KGHDR, CDR2 SFDVKD. This CDR3 has 14 residues. Written as DNA, the CDR3 is TGTGCCACCAGTGATTGGGGGTTAGCCGGGGAGCTGCTTTTT. Its translation is CATSDWGLAGELLF.

This clonotype has at least ten counts. The chain couples TRBV18 to TRBJ2-7; possibly TRBD1 for D (6 bases). This CDR3 spans 13 amino acids. Trimming stripped 6 bases from V and 0 bases from J, with 9 bases between. The germline gives CDR1 KGHSH, CDR2 LQKENI. CDR3 loop: CASSYRASYEQYF. The CDR3 DNA is TGTGCCAGCTCGTACAGGGCCTCCTACGAGCAGTACTTC.

This clonotype was seen repeatedly, ten times or more. This sequence joins TRBV27 and TRBJ2-5, with 9 bases that match TRBD2. The CDR3 has 15 residues. J gave up 5 bases and V 2 bases, and 6 bases lay outside the gene matches. Germline V gives CDR1 MNHEY, CDR2 SMNVEV (reference sequence). CDR3 region: CASSLMASGTETQYF. The CDR3 coding sequence is TGTGCCAGCAGTTTAATGGCTAGCGGGACGGAGACCCAGTACTTC.

This chain uses TRBV5-1 with TRBJ1-2; D unresolved. Trimming removed 1 base from V and 8 bases from J, with 21 bases in between. Germline V CDR1 and CDR2: SGHRS, YFSETQ. The length of the CDR3 is 16 residues. CDR3 in amino acids: CASSLSGRQDYRGYTF. CDR3 nucleotide sequence: TGCGCCAGCAGCTTGTCCGGTCGGCAGGACTATCGCGGCTACACCTTC.

V gene TRBV7-9 combines with J gene TRBJ2-1; D not resolved. V was cut by 7 bases and J by 6 bases, with 19 bases left in between. The CDR3 has 15 residues. Germline CDR1 SEHNR, CDR2 FQNEAQ (reference sequence). CDR3 in amino acids: CASIGVDSKTNEQFF. In DNA, the CDR3 is TGTGCCAGCATTGGGGTTGATAGTAAAACCAATGAGCAGTTCTTC.

This clonotype was recorded many times. V and J are TRBV7-2 and TRBJ2-2, with 8 bases identical to TRBD2. Trimming at V came to 3 bases and at J to 2 bases, leaving 8 bases not matched to a gene. The CDR3 totals 17 residues. Germline V gene sequence: CDR1 SGHTA, CDR2 FQGNSA. The CDR3 nucleotides read TGTGCCAGCAGCTTGAGATCGGCGGGAGGTAACACCGGGGAGCTGTTTTTT. As protein: CASSLRSAGGNTGELFF.

This clonotype turned up a few times. V is TRBV19 and J is TRBJ2-1; possible D gene TRBD1, 5 bases. Trimming removed 8 bases from V and 1 base from J, with 15 bases in between. The CDR3 totals 15 residues. Germline V gene data show CDR1 as LNHDA and CDR2 as SQIVND (reference sequence). Here the CDR3 DNA reads TGTGCCAGTCTCCAGGGCAGTCCGTCCTACAATGAGCAGTTCTTC. Translation: CASLQGSPSYNEQFF. Using reference TRBV19 and TRBJ2-1 for the parts outside the CDR3, the full variable domain is DGGITQSPKYLFRKEGQNVTLSCEQNLNHDAMYWYRQDPGQGLRLIYYSQIVNDFQKGDIAEGYSVSREKKESFPLTVTSAQKNPTAFYLCASLQGSPSYNEQFFGPGTRLTVL.

This clonotype was detected many times. The chain has TRBV5-1 and TRBJ1-2, with TRBD1 matching over 8 bases. This CDR3 has 14 amino acids. Germline trimming cut 4 bases from V and 5 bases from J; bases unmatched to any gene: 7. CDR1 is SGHRS and CDR2 is YFSETQ in the germline V gene. CDR3 loop: CASSTGQEEYGYTF. The CDR3 bases are TGCGCCAGCAGCACGGGACAGGAAGAATATGGCTACACCTTC.

This clonotype was seen repeatedly, ten times or more. The chain uses TRBV5-1 and TRBJ1-4; D gene uncertain. The V and J ends lost 1 base and 0 bases respectively, with 4 bases between them. The germline CDR1 and CDR2 sequences are SGHRS and YFSETQ. The CDR3 runs 14 residues. As DNA, the CDR3 is TGCGCCAGCAGCTTGCAGCCAACTAATGAAAAACTGTTTTTT. Protein: CASSLQPTNEKLFF.

There are many counts of this clonotype. This sequence joins TRBV20-1 and TRBJ2-3; 9 bases are a match to TRBD1. Germline CDR1 DFQATT, CDR2 SNEGSKA (reference sequence). This CDR3 has 15 amino acids. After removal of 3 bases from V and 5 bases from J, the junction contained 9 bases not matched to a gene. The CDR3 reads CSASPRTGVGDTQYF. The CDR3 DNA is TGCAGTGCTAGCCCACGGACAGGGGTGGGAGATACGCAGTATTTT.

V usage is TRBV20-1 and J usage is TRBJ2-1; 11 bases line up with TRBD2. Germline V gene lookup returns CDR1 DFQATT and CDR2 SNEGSKA (reference sequence). The length of the CDR3 is 14 residues. The junction had 2 bases not matched to a gene; V was cut back by 5 bases and J by 2 bases. CDR3 protein: CSARLAGTYNEQFF. For the CDR3, the DNA is TGCAGTGCTCGACTAGCGGGGACCTACAATGAGCAGTTCTTC.

The chain couples TRBV24-1 to TRBJ2-1, with TRBD1 identical over 9 bases. CDR1 is KGHDR, CDR2 SFDVKD, per germline. The CDR3 is made up of 15 amino acids. J lost 8 bases, V lost 6 bases, and 10 bases had no gene match. The CDR3 coding sequence is TGTGCCACCAGTCCCGGGACAGGGAGGGAAGATGAGCAGTTCTTC. It translates to CATSPGTGREDEQFF.

The sample holds many counts of this clonotype. The gene calls are TRBV7-9 and TRBJ2-3; 8 bases map to TRBD1. The V and J ends lost 4 bases and 0 bases, in that order; junction bases with no gene match: 6. This CDR3 comprises 16 residues. The germline gives CDR1 SEHNR, CDR2 FQNEAQ (reference sequence). The DNA of the CDR3 is TGTGCCAGCAGCTATACCCAGGGGGCCAGCACAGATACGCAGTATTTT. The encoded protein is CASSYTQGASTDTQYF.

This clonotype has ten or more counts. The chain recombines TRBV7-6 with TRBJ2-2; 7 positions match TRBD1. Unmatched junction bases numbered 10, after V lost 5 bases and J lost 4 bases. The CDR3 consists of 16 residues. In germline, CDR1 is SGHVS, CDR2 FNYEAQ. The CDR3 loop reads CASSPNRGFGTGELFF. CDR3 nucleotides: TGTGCCAGCAGCCCCAACAGGGGATTTGGCACCGGGGAGCTGTTTTTT.

In this sample, this clonotype turned up many times. The V gene is TRBV3-1, the J gene TRBJ2-7; 7 bases match TRBD1. This CDR3 is built from 14 residues. Germline lookup yields CDR1 LGHDT and CDR2 YNNKEL (reference sequence). V was pared by 1 base and J by 2 bases, with 2 bases of the junction left unmatched. The CDR3 is CASSQVDRAYEQYF. CDR3 in DNA: TGTGCCAGCAGCCAAGTAGACAGGGCCTACGAGCAGTACTTC.

This clonotype was counted only a few times. The gene calls are TRBV20-1 and TRBJ1-3; 7 bases map to TRBD1. The CDR3 covers 15 residues. V shed 3 bases, J shed 2 bases, and the junction held 7 bases outside the gene matches. Germline loops: CDR1 DFQATT, CDR2 SNEGSKA (reference sequence). CDR3 bases: TGCAGTGCTAGTGCATCCGGGACAGCTGGAAACACCATATATTTT. Translating gives CSASASGTAGNTIYF.

This clonotype was seen a handful of times. The V and J genes are TRBV10-3 and TRBJ2-1; D ambiguous. Trimming stripped 0 bases from V and 2 bases from J, with 5 bases between. Germline V gene lookup returns CDR1 ENHRY and CDR2 SYGVKD. The CDR3 extends over 14 amino acids. The CDR3 loop is CAISESVAYNEQFF. CDR3 in DNA: TGTGCCATCAGTGAGTCGGTAGCCTACAATGAGCAGTTCTTC.

This clonotype was counted at least ten times. The rearrangement joins TRBV20-1 to TRBJ2-2; D is possibly TRBD2 (6 bases). Germline V gene sequence: CDR1 DFQATT, CDR2 SNEGSKA (reference sequence). The CDR3 covers 15 residues. The V gene lost 5 bases and the J gene lost 7 bases, with 20 bases spanning the gap. CDR3 sequence (DNA): TGCAGTGCTCGACTACCGGGCGGGAAAGGCGGGGAGCTGTTTTTT. This codes for CSARLPGGKGGELFF.

In its sample, this clonotype was seen many times. The chain employs TRBV20-1 and TRBJ2-3, with D possibly being TRBD1 (5 bases). Deletions cut 2 bases from V and 2 bases from J, with 17 bases between. This CDR3 has 16 amino acids. CDR1 DFQATT and CDR2 SNEGSKA come from the germline V gene (reference sequence). This chain's CDR3 is CSARSLGGADTDTQYF. The CDR3 DNA is TGCAGTGCTAGATCGTTGGGTGGGGCGGACACAGATACGCAGTATTTT.

The chain employs TRBV6-1 and TRBJ2-7; D is possibly TRBD1 (6 bases). V shed 3 bases and J shed 5 bases, with 17 bases lying between them. CDR1 is MNHNS, CDR2 SASEGT, per germline. The length of the CDR3 is 15 residues. CDR3 region: CASSEPAGVFHEQYF. In DNA, the CDR3 is TGTGCCAGCAGTGAGCCGGCAGGGGTTTTCCACGAGCAGTACTTC.

The V gene is TRBV28, the J gene TRBJ2-1; D possibly corresponds to TRBD2 (6 bases). The V and J ends lost 2 bases and 7 bases respectively, with 15 bases between them. Germline V CDR1 and CDR2: MDHEN, SYDVKM. The length of the CDR3 is 15 residues. Written as DNA, the CDR3 is TGTGCCAGCAGTTTAGGAGGGAGAACCTTGAATGAGCAGTTCTTC. This encodes CASSLGGRTLNEQFF.

This clonotype was recorded many times. The chain links TRBV27 to TRBJ2-1; D is unclear. Looked up from germline, CDR1 is MNHEY and CDR2 is SMNVEV (reference sequence). The ends were cut back, 4 bases at V and 0 bases at J, with 10 bases in the middle. The CDR3 consists of 15 residues. DNA of the CDR3: TGTGCCAGCAGTTCACTCCTGATCTCCTACAATGAGCAGTTCTTC. Encoded protein: CASSSLLISYNEQFF.

This clonotype came up many times. The genes are TRBV5-1 and TRBJ2-1; possibly TRBD2 for D (6 bases). Germline values: CDR1 SGHRS, CDR2 YFSETQ. The length of the CDR3 is 18 residues. V was pared by 0 bases and J by 1 base, with 17 bases between. The CDR3 sequence is CASSLVLGSGRSYNEQFF. CDR3 nucleotide sequence: TGCGCCAGCAGCTTGGTTCTGGGTAGCGGACGATCCTACAATGAGCAGTTCTTC.

The CDR3 loop is CASSYSKLLVETQYF. The CDR3 coding sequence is TGTGCCAGCAGTTACTCGAAGTTGCTAGTAGAGACCCAGTACTTC. This chain links TRBV6-2 or TRBV6-3 with TRBJ2-5; D uncertain. The CDR3 totals 15 residues. The ends were cut back, 0 bases at V and 4 bases at J, with 12 bases in the middle. CDR1 MNHEY and CDR2 SVGEGT come from the germline V gene.

This chain's CDR3 is CASSLGQGNDYGYTF. The CDR3, as DNA: TGTGCCAGCTCTCTTGGACAGGGGAACGACTATGGCTACACCTTC. The V call is TRBV18, the J call TRBJ1-2; 9 bases are a match to TRBD1. Germline V gene sequence: CDR1 KGHSH, CDR2 LQKENI. V gave up 6 bases and J gave up 3 bases; unmatched junction bases: 8. The CDR3 runs 15 residues.

This clonotype was picked up many times. The V gene is TRBV20-1, the J gene TRBJ2-7; 10 bases align to TRBD2. V shed 3 bases, J shed 4 bases, and the junction held 9 bases outside the gene matches. Germline lookup yields CDR1 DFQATT and CDR2 SNEGSKA (reference sequence). CDR3 length: 15 amino acids. CDR3 in DNA: TGCAGTGCTAGGACTAGCGGGCGCGAACTTTACGAGCAGTACTTC. Amino acid sequence: CSARTSGRELYEQYF.

This clonotype was detected a few times. V and J are TRBV5-6 and TRBJ1-1, with D possibly being TRBD1 (6 bases). CDR3 size: 17 residues. With 3 bases removed from V and 11 bases from J, the gap between germline ends came to 29 bases. Germline V gene data show CDR1 as SGHDT and CDR2 as YYEEEE. The CDR3 DNA reads as TGTGCCAGCAGCTATGGGACAAGTGGGGCTCGCTTGCGGTTGGCTTTCTTT. Translated, it gives CASSYGTSGARLRLAFF.

This clonotype was seen at least ten times. The J gene is TRBJ2-5, the V gene TRBV7-9; the match to TRBD2 covers 8 bases. V gave up 1 base and J gave up 6 bases; unmatched junction bases: 10. CDR1 is SEHNR, CDR2 FQNEAQ, per germline (reference sequence). This CDR3 is built from 16 residues. DNA of the CDR3: TGTGCCAGCAGCTTAGAGACTAGCGTCTTAGGGAAGACCCAGTACTTC. Encoded protein: CASSLETSVLGKTQYF.

As DNA, the CDR3 is TGTGCCAGCAATTCCATACTCGGGGAGCTGTTTTTT. Translation gives CASNSILGELFF. V is TRBV12-3 or TRBV12-4 and J is TRBJ2-2; no clear D gene. CDR3 length: 12 amino acids. The V end lost 7 bases, the J end lost 7 bases, and 10 bases lay between the germline ends.

This clonotype was counted ten times or more. V and J are TRBV27 and TRBJ2-2; D is possibly TRBD2 (6 bases). Germline V gene sequence: CDR1 MNHEY, CDR2 SMNVEV (reference sequence). CDR3 length: 15 amino acids. With 0 bases removed from V and 8 bases from J, the gap between germline ends came to 13 bases. The CDR3 DNA follows: TGTGCCAGCAGTTTATCGATCCGGGGGTCAGGGGAGCTGTTTTTT. Residues: CASSLSIRGSGELFF.

In regard to this clonotype: Given a much more abundant clone one base away, this may be a read error. V gene TRBV20-1 combines with J gene TRBJ2-3; D not certain. This CDR3 is built from 12 residues. CDR1 and CDR2 (germline): DFQATT, SNEGSKA (reference sequence). V dropped 8 bases and J dropped 2 bases, with 11 bases sitting between them. The CDR3 sequence is CSSPATTDTQYF. The CDR3 region has the DNA TGCAGTTCTCCGGCTACCACAGATACGCAGTATTTT.

This clonotype was counted at least ten times. The rearrangement links TRBV7-4 to TRBJ1-5; D uncertain. The germline V and J ends were trimmed by 2 bases and 6 bases, with 23 bases remaining between them. The CDR3 consists of 18 residues. CDR1 SGHVT and CDR2 SQSDAQ come from the germline V gene. The CDR3 is CASSLRNENSLKGQPQHF. In nucleotides, the CDR3 is TGTGCCAGCAGCTTACGTAATGAGAACAGCCTTAAGGGTCAGCCCCAGCATTTT.